What follows are 15 T cell receptor beta chains derived from one specimen sequenced in a study of blood T cell repertoires in COVID-19. Assay used: immunoSEQ multiplex PCR; TCRdb lists only in-frame clones, some missing. Counted here are approximately 450,000 clones, about 90% occurring once; the ten biggest clones make up nearly 2%. The sample comprised PBMCs or T cells enriched from blood (not recorded which). The source of these receptors is a woman under 30 with acute COVID-19.

This chain joins TRBV7-9 and TRBJ1-1, with D hard to call. The V gene lost 5 bases and the J gene lost 1 base, with 11 bases spanning the gap. Germline V gives CDR1 SEHNR, CDR2 FQNEAQ (reference sequence). CDR3 size: 14 residues. The CDR3 nucleotides read TGTGCCAGCAGCCTCCAGGCCGGGAACACTGAAGCTTTCTTT. Translation gives CASSLQAGNTEAFF.

J is TRBJ2-3 and V is TRBV7-8, with D possibly being TRBD1 (6 bases). The CDR3 contains 15 residues. Trimming removed 5 bases at V and 2 bases at J, with 14 bases between. The germline gives CDR1 SGHVS, CDR2 FQNEAQ. The CDR3 here is CASSRQGQYTDTQYF. CDR3 in DNA: TGTGCCAGCAGCCGCCAAGGACAGTACACAGATACGCAGTATTTT. Looking up the rest from reference TRBV7-8 and TRBJ2-3 gives the full variable domain: GAGVSQSPRYKVAKRGQDVALRCDPISGHVSLFWYQQALGQGPEFLTYFQNEAQLDKSGLPSDRFFAERPEGSVSTLKIQRTQQEDSAVYLCASSRQGQYTDTQYFGPGTRLTVL.

This rearrangement joins TRBV3-1 (or the pseudogene TRBV3-2) to TRBJ1-2; 8 nucleotides align to TRBD1. The CDR3 runs to 15 residues. Germline V gives CDR1 LGHDT, CDR2 YNNKEL (reference sequence). V was clipped by 3 bases and J by 8 bases; unmatched bases: 11. The CDR3 loop is CASSQGFGQGRGYTF. CDR3 sequence (DNA): TGTGCCAGCAGCCAGGGATTTGGACAGGGCCGAGGCTACACCTTC.

As concerns this clone: The same CDR3 arises from other DNA sequences in this sample as well. The V call is TRBV11-2, the J call TRBJ1-3; possible D gene TRBD1, 5 bases. CDR1 SGHAT and CDR2 FQNNGV come from the germline V gene. The CDR3 is made up of 15 amino acids. Trimming took off 0 bases at V and 3 bases at J, with 9 bases between the two ends. The CDR3 bases are TGTGCCAGCAGCTTAGACGGGGGGTTTGGAAACACCATATATTTT. Translated, it gives CASSLDGGFGNTIYF. Supplemented by reference TRBV11-2 and TRBJ1-3, the full variable domain reads EAGVAQSPRYKIIEKRQSVAFWCNPISGHATLYWYQQILGQGPKLLIQFQNNGVVDDSQLPKDRFSAERLKGVDSTLKIQPAKLEDSAVYLCASSLDGGFGNTIYFGEGSWLTVV.

The chain recombines TRBV27 with TRBJ1-6, with 7 bases aligning to TRBD1. The CDR3 has 17 amino acids. Per germline, CDR1 MNHEY and CDR2 SMNVEV (reference sequence). V dropped 0 bases and J dropped 5; count of bases not matched to a gene: 7. CDR3 residues: CASSLSIPGQNNSPLHF. The CDR3 DNA follows: TGTGCCAGCAGTTTATCGATTCCGGGACAGAATAATTCACCCCTCCACTTT.

The rearrangement uses TRBV11-3 and TRBJ2-3; 9 bases align to TRBD1. The germline gives CDR1 SGHNT, CDR2 YENEEA. V gave up 3 bases and J gave up 4 bases; unmatched junction bases: 5. The CDR3 has 15 residues. The CDR3 region has the DNA TGTGCCAGCAGCTTCGGGACAGGGTACCCAGATACGCAGTATTTT. Amino acids: CASSFGTGYPDTQYF.

The chain employs TRBV5-5 and TRBJ1-5; D possibly corresponds to TRBD1 (5 bases). CDR3 size: 16 residues. The germline CDR1 and CDR2 sequences are SGHKS and YYEKEE (reference sequence). V lost 0 bases and J 1 base, leaving 11 bases between the germline ends. The CDR3 here is CASSLEAGYSNQPQHF. The CDR3 region has the DNA TGTGCCAGCAGCTTGGAAGCAGGGTACAGCAATCAGCCCCAGCATTTT.

V is TRBV18 and J is TRBJ2-1; no definite D call. Germline CDR1 KGHSH, CDR2 LQKENI. The CDR3 has 16 amino acids. The V end lost 6 bases, the J end lost 5 bases, and 20 bases lay between the germline ends. The CDR3 region has the DNA TGTGCCAGCTCCCGGGTTTTGGAACTGGTAAACAATGAGCAGTTCTTC. Protein sequence: CASSRVLELVNNEQFF.

The V call is TRBV7-9, the J call TRBJ2-1; D is perhaps TRBD2 (6 bases). The CDR3 extends over 14 amino acids. The V end was cut by 5 bases, the J end by 3 bases, with 11 bases between. Germline V gene lookup returns CDR1 SEHNR and CDR2 FQNEAQ (reference sequence). The CDR3 protein is CASSRGGVYNEQFF. DNA of the CDR3: TGTGCCAGCAGCCGAGGAGGGGTCTACAATGAGCAGTTCTTC.

The V call is TRBV3-1 (or the pseudogene TRBV3-2), the J call TRBJ1-1; a weak D match, TRBD1 (6 bases). Germline-derived CDR1 and CDR2 are LGHDT and YNNKEL (reference sequence). The CDR3 extends over 13 amino acids. V shed 2 bases and J shed 7 bases, with 11 bases lying between them. CDR3 amino acids: CASSQRRGREAFF. In DNA, the CDR3 is TGTGCCAGCAGCCAACGCAGGGGTCGTGAAGCTTTCTTT.

This clone was seen only once. The chain combines TRBV19 with TRBJ1-6; TRBD1 agrees at 7 bases. With V trimmed by 4 bases and J by 7 bases, 10 bases remained unmatched. CDR3 length: 16 residues. The V gene's germline CDR1 is LNHDA and CDR2 SQIVND (reference sequence). CDR3 amino acids: CASSNDRDLSNSPLHF. The CDR3 DNA sequence: TGTGCCAGTAGTAATGACAGGGATTTGTCGAATTCACCCCTCCACTTT.

This chain joins TRBV19 and TRBJ2-1; the D gene is possibly TRBD2 (6 bases). The germline V gene has CDR1 LNHDA and CDR2 SQIVND (reference sequence). V was shortened by 7 bases and J by 2 bases, with 21 bases between the two germline ends. The length of the CDR3 is 17 residues. The CDR3 reads CASNRRGSGGAYNEQFF. Written as DNA, the CDR3 is TGTGCCAGTAATAGGCGTGGGAGTGGCGGGGCCTACAATGAGCAGTTCTTC.

This sequence joins TRBV5-8 and TRBJ1-2; tentative D call: TRBD1 (5 bases). CDR1 SGHTS and CDR2 YDEGEE come from the germline V gene. V was shortened by 4 bases and J by 4 bases, with 17 bases between the two germline ends. The CDR3 covers 15 residues. Here the CDR3 DNA reads TGTGCCAGCAGCGGGCGACGTCAGGGTTCCTATGGCTACACCTTC. Amino acid sequence: CASSGRRQGSYGYTF.

The chain links TRBV9 to TRBJ2-1; D unresolved. The CDR3 contains 13 residues. Germline values: CDR1 SGDLS, CDR2 YYNGEE. V shed 4 bases and J shed 4 bases, with 9 bases lying between them. The CDR3 protein is CASSPGVYNEQFF. CDR3 nucleotide sequence: TGTGCCAGCAGCCCCGGAGTTTACAATGAGCAGTTCTTC.

The chain uses TRBV15 and TRBJ2-3; 7 bases map to TRBD2. Germline V CDR1 and CDR2: LNHNV, YYDKDF (reference sequence). The CDR3 is 20 residues long. V gave up 5 bases and J gave up 2 bases; unmatched junction bases: 22. The CDR3 nucleotides read TGTGCCACCAGCTACCAATCCCGGGACTACTTTCCCAGGGCCACAGATACGCAGTATTTT. It is translated as CATSYQSRDYFPRATDTQYF.